The present TCR beta chain was sequenced within a study of shared clonotypes between healthy human individuals. CD45RO negativity and positive selection for CCR7 defined naive CD8 cells, a population that excluded terminally differentiated effector memory CD45RA+ cells. The germline CDR1 and CDR2 sequences are PRHDT and FYEKMQ (reference sequence). The V and J ends lost 0 bases and 1 base respectively, with 3 bases between them. The CDR3 contains 14 residues. The assay used deep level. Data came from immunoSEQ multiplex PCR; TCRdb stores just in-frame clones and leaves some out. The table shows a few million clones, with 90% to 95% occurring only once.

The gene calls are TRBV13 and TRBJ2-2, with D hard to call. The sample was naive CD8+ T cells from PBMCs. The sequence was collected from a man younger than 35 in good health. Some clones in this sample may be carry-over from other donors' samples. The DNA of the CDR3 is TGTGCCAGCAGCTTAGGGCAGAACACCGGGGAGCTGTTTTTT. As protein: CASSLGQNTGELFF.